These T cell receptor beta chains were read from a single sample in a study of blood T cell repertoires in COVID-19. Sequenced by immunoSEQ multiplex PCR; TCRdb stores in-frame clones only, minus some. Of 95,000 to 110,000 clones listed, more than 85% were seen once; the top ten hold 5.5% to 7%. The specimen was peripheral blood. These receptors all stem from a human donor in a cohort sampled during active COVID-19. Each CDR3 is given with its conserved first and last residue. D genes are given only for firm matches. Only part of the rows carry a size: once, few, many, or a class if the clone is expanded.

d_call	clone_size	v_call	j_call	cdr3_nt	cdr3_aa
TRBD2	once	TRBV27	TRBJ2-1	TGTGCCAGCAGTGATTCTCGGACTAGCGGGAGCTACAATGAGCAGTTCTTC	CASSDSRTSGSYNEQFF
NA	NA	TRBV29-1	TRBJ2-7	TGCAGCGTCCGGCGGACTGACTACGAGCAGTACTTC	CSVRRTDYEQYF
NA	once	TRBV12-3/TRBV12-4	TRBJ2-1	TGTGCCAGCACCCCGAGGGTTAACAATGAGCAGTTCTTC	CASTPRVNNEQFF
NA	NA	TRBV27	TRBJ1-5	TGTGCCAGCCTCGGTCAGCCCCAGCATTTT	CASLGQPQHF
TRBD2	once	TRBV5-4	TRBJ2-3	TGTGCCAGCAGCTGGGGGACTAGCGGGACAGATACGCAGTATTTT	CASSWGTSGTDTQYF
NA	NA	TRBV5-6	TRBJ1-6	TGTGCCAGCAGCGCCCCCTATGACAGGAGTAATTCACCCCTCCACTTT	CASSAPYDRSNSPLHF
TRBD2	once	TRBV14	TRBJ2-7	TGTGCCAGCAGCCTCAGAGCGGGGACTACTGTGAACTACGAGCAGTACTTC	CASSLRAGTTVNYEQYF
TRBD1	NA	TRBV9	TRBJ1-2	TGTGCCAGCAGCGTATATGGGACAGGGGGCGCGGATGGCTACACCTTC	CASSVYGTGGADGYTF
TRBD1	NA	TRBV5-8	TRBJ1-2	TGTGCCAGCAGCTTGGTCACAGGGGGGAACTATGGCTACACCTTC	CASSLVTGGNYGYTF
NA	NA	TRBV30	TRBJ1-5	TGTGCCTGGAGTGCGAGGGTGCAGCAGCCCCAGCATTTT	CAWSARVQQPQHF
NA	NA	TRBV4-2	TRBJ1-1	TGTGCCAGCAGCCAAGGAGACAGGACTCTCATGAACACTGAAGCTTTCTTT	CASSQGDRTLMNTEAFF
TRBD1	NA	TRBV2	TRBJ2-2	TGTGCCAGCAGGGTACAGGGGGTGGGGGGGGAGCTGTTTTTT	CASRVQGVGGELFF
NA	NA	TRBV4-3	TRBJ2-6	TGCGCCAGCAGTCGGACTGTAAACTCTGGGGCCAACGTCCTGACTTTC	CASSRTVNSGANVLTF
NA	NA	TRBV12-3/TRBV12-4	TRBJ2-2	TGTGCCAGCAGTTTTTCGGTAGGGGAGCTGTTTTTT	CASSFSVGELFF
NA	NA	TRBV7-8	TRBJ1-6	TGTGCCAGCAGCAAAGACAGTTATAATTCACCCCTCCACTTT	CASSKDSYNSPLHF
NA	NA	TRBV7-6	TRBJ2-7	TGTGCCAGCAGCTTAGGCCCTAGTGGCGACGAGCAGTACTTC	CASSLGPSGDEQYF
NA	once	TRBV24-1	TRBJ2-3	TGTGCCACCAGTGATCCAGGGCCTAGCACAGATACGCAGTATTTT	CATSDPGPSTDTQYF
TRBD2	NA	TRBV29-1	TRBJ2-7	TGCAGCGTTGGCGGACTAGCGGGAGGGCGCTCCTACGAGCAGTACTTC	CSVGGLAGGRSYEQYF
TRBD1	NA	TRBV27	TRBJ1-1	TGTGCCAGCAGTGACAAGGGGGCGGGTGAAGCTTTCTTT	CASSDKGAGEAFF
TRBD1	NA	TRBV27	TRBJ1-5	TGTGCCAGCAGTTTATCGTTCCCGGACAGGGGAAGGGGCAATCAGCCCCAGCATTTT	CASSLSFPDRGRGNQPQHF
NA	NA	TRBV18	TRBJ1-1	TGTGCCAGCTCACCAAGGTTCGGGGGGGTGTCCACTGAAGCTTTCTTT	CASSPRFGGVSTEAFF
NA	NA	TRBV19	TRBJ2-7	TGTGCCAGTAGTCTCAACAGGGAAATCCCCTACGAGCAGTACTTC	CASSLNREIPYEQYF
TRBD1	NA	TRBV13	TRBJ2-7	TGTGCCAGCAGCTCATCCCCGGGACAGGGTCGGTACGAGCAGTACTTC	CASSSSPGQGRYEQYF
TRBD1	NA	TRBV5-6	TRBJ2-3	TGTGCCAGCAGCTTCGACAGGGGGCGAAGAATAGATACGCAGTATTTT	CASSFDRGRRIDTQYF
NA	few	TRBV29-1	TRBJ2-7	TGCAGCGTTGCCTCTAGGGGGGGAAATGAGCAGTACTTC	CSVASRGGNEQYF
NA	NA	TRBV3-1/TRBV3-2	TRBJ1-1	TGTGCCAGCAGCCAAGGGGATCGACAGACCACTGAAGCTTTCTTT	CASSQGDRQTTEAFF
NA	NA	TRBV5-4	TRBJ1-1	TGTGCCAGCAGCTTGGCAGGGTTCGGGTGGGGCACTGAAGCTTTCTTT	CASSLAGFGWGTEAFF
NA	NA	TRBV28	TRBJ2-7	TGTGCCAGCAGTGATTTCGGAAGAGTAGGGGGAAGCTCCTACGAGCAGTACTTC	CASSDFGRVGGSSYEQYF
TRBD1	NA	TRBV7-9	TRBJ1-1	TGTGCCAGCAGCTTAGTACGGGACAGGGAATCTGAAGCTTTCTTT	CASSLVRDRESEAFF
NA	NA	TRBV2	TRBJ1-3	TGTGCCAGCAGTGTTAGGGGCTTCTCTGGAAACACCATATATTTT	CASSVRGFSGNTIYF
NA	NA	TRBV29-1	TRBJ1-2	TGCAGCATAAGAGGGACACATACTTATGGCTACACCTTC	CSIRGTHTYGYTF
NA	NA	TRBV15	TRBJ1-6	TGTGCCACCAGCAGAGATGGCGGGGGTCCCCTCCACTTT	CATSRDGGGPLHF
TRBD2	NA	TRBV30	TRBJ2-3	TGTGCCTGGAGCCCCACAGCGGGGGGCACAGATACGCAGTATTTT	CAWSPTAGGTDTQYF
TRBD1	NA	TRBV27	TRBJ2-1	TGTGCCAGCGTTTCGATCGGGACAGGGACCCACAATGAGCAGTTCTTC	CASVSIGTGTHNEQFF
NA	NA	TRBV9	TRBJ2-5	TGTGCCAGCAGCGTAGGGGACATGGGCCAAGAGACCCAGTACTTC	CASSVGDMGQETQYF
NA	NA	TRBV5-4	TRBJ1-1	TGTGCCAGCAGCTTGAACAGGGCCAACACTGAAGCTTTCTTT	CASSLNRANTEAFF
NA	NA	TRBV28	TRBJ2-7	TGTGCCAGCAGTTCCCGAGTTGTCTACGAGCAGTACTTC	CASSSRVVYEQYF
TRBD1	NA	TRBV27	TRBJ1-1	TGTGCCAGCAGGACGGACAGGGTCACTGAAGCTTTCTTT	CASRTDRVTEAFF
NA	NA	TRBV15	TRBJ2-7	TGTGCCACCAGCAGAGGAATCCCAAACATCATGTACGAGCAGTACTTC	CATSRGIPNIMYEQYF
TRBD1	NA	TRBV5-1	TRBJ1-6	TGCGCCAGCCGCCTAGTGGCAGGGGGCTATAATTCACCCCTCCACTTT	CASRLVAGGYNSPLHF
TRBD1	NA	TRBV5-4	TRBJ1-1	TGTGCCAGCAGCTCCGGGACAGGGTCTCCCCTGGGCGCTGAAGCTTTCTTT	CASSSGTGSPLGAEAFF
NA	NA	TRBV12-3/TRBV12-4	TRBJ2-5	TGTGCCAGCAGCTCCCTAATGGAGACCCAGTACTTC	CASSSLMETQYF
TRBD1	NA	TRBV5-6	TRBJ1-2	TGTGCCAGCAGCTCCTACCGGACAGGGGACTATGGCTACACCTTC	CASSSYRTGDYGYTF
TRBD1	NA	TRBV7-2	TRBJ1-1	TGTGCCAGCAGCTCAACTCCGGGACAGGGTAACACTGAAGCTTTCTTT	CASSSTPGQGNTEAFF
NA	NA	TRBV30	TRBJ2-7	TGTGCCTGGACCAGGGGCTCCTACGAGCAGTACTTC	CAWTRGSYEQYF
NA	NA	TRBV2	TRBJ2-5	TGTGCCAGCAGTGAAGCGCTTCGGGGAATAGAGACCCAGTACTTC	CASSEALRGIETQYF
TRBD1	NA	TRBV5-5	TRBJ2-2	TGTGCCAGCAGCTTTCTTACCGGGACAGGGTACGGGGAGCTGTTTTTT	CASSFLTGTGYGELFF
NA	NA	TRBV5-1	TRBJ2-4	TGCGCCAGCAGCTTGATTTCGGGGGAGGTAGGGAACATTCAGTACTTC	CASSLISGEVGNIQYF
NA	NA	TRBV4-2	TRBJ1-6	TGTGCCAGCAGCCACCACCGACGGAACTATGAGGATTCACCCCTCCACTTT	CASSHHRRNYEDSPLHF
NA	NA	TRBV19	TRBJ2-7	TGTGCCAGTAGTCCAGGGATGCAAACCTACGAGCAGTACTTC	CASSPGMQTYEQYF
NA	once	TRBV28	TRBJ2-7	TGTGCCAGCAGTTTACTGGGTAGCCCTACTCCAAACTACGAGCAGTACTTC	CASSLLGSPTPNYEQYF
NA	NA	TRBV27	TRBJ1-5	TGTGCCAGCAGTTCAATCGACGGAGTCAATCAGCCCCAGCATTTT	CASSSIDGVNQPQHF
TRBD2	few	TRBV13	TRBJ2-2	TGTGCCAGCAGCTCCCGACTAGCCCCGCCCACCGGGGAGCTGTTTTTT	CASSSRLAPPTGELFF
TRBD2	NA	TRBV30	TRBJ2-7	TGTGCCTGGAGCGGAAATCGGGTAGCGGGACACGAGCAGTACTTC	CAWSGNRVAGHEQYF
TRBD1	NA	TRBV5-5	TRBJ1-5	TGTGCCAGCAGCCTGGGGACAGCATATAGCAATCAGCCCCAGCATTTT	CASSLGTAYSNQPQHF